The next 11 T cell receptor beta chains were all read from a single sample in a study of T cell responses to AZD1222 COVID-19 vaccine. The repertoire was sequenced with immunoSEQ multiplex PCR; TCRdb's copy has only in-frame clones and lacks some. In the table there are 84,000 or so clones, around nine tenths of which are singletons. The sample was peripheral blood, taken on day 0 of MenACWY control vaccination. These receptors were obtained from an adult in good health.

The CDR3, as DNA: TGTGCCAGCAGTCCCCCCAGCGGAGTACCCAACACCGGGGAGCTGTTTTTT. Translation: CASSPPSGVPNTGELFF. This sequence joins TRBV28 and TRBJ2-2; tentatively, D is TRBD2 (5 bases). Per the germline V gene, CDR1 is MDHEN and CDR2 is SYDVKM. This CDR3 is 17 amino acids long. V was pared by 5 bases and J by 2 bases, with 18 bases between.

V usage is TRBV9 and J usage is TRBJ1-1; the D is unclear. This CDR3 is built from 15 residues. Trimming cost V 0 bases and J 3 bases, with 12 bases left between them. The V gene's germline CDR1 is SGDLS and CDR2 YYNGEE. The CDR3 nucleotides are TGTGCCAGCAGCGTAGCCCCTCGCGGGGACACTGAAGCTTTCTTT. Its translation: CASSVAPRGDTEAFF.

The CDR3 nucleotides read TGTGCCAGCAGCTTAATCCGGGACAATTCACCCCTCCACTTT. Its translation is CASSLIRDNSPLHF. The chain joins TRBV5-6 to TRBJ1-6; D may be TRBD1 (5 bases). V was trimmed by 2 bases and J by 7 bases, leaving 10 bases between them. From germline, CDR1 is SGHDT and CDR2 YYEEEE. The CDR3 contains 14 residues.

This clone was counted only a few times. V is TRBV27 and J is TRBJ2-5, with D perhaps matching TRBD1 (6 bases). CDR3 length: 16 amino acids. CDR1 is MNHEY and CDR2 is SMNVEV in the germline V gene (reference sequence). V lost 5 bases and J 0 bases, leaving 16 bases between the germline ends. In DNA form, the CDR3 reads TGTGCCAGCAGTGGTCAGGGGCGCAGGGACCAAGAGACCCAGTACTTC. Its protein is CASSGQGRRDQETQYF.

CDR3 sequence reads: CASSQTGPNQPQHF. CDR3 DNA sequence: TGTGCCAGCAGTCAGACAGGGCCCAATCAGCCCCAGCATTTT. The chain employs TRBV6-2 or TRBV6-3 and TRBJ1-5; 7 nucleotides line up with TRBD1. V was clipped by 5 bases and J by 3 bases; unmatched bases: 4. This CDR3 comprises 14 residues. Germline CDR1 reads MNHEY; CDR2 reads SVGEGT.

The chain carries TRBV7-2 and TRBJ1-3, with TRBD1 matching over 8 bases. From germline, CDR1 is SGHTA and CDR2 FQGNSA. The V gene end was trimmed by 3 bases and the J gene end by 3 bases; junction bases not matched to a gene: 4. The CDR3 loop spans 15 amino acids. The CDR3 loop reads CASSFQGALGNTIYF. As DNA, the CDR3 is TGTGCCAGCAGCTTTCAGGGGGCGCTTGGAAACACCATATATTTT.

The rearrangement links TRBV19 to TRBJ1-5; D not resolved. This CDR3 contains 14 residues. Trimming removed 7 bases from V and 2 bases from J, with 12 bases in between. Germline V gene data show CDR1 as LNHDA and CDR2 as SQIVND (reference sequence). The CDR3 is CASKMGLRNQPQHF. The CDR3 nucleotides read TGTGCCAGTAAGATGGGCCTCCGCAATCAGCCCCAGCATTTT.

The chain joins TRBV6-2 or TRBV6-3 to TRBJ2-3, with D tentatively TRBD1 or TRBD2 (5 bases each). The CDR3 extends over 17 amino acids. Per the germline V gene, CDR1 is MNHEY and CDR2 is SVGEGT. Trimming stripped 0 bases from V and 0 bases from J, with 13 bases between. The CDR3 nucleotides are TGTGCCAGCAGTTACTCTTCGGGACGGGTCAGCACAGATACGCAGTATTTT. Amino acid sequence: CASSYSSGRVSTDTQYF.

This clone appeared a single time. The CDR3 sequence: CASRTGGRNTEAFF. In nucleotides, the CDR3 is TGTGCCAGCAGGACAGGGGGTCGGAACACTGAAGCTTTCTTT. The V gene is TRBV2, the J gene TRBJ1-1; TRBD1 matches 9 bases. The V segment lost 6 bases and the J segment 1 base; nucleotides outside the gene matches: 3. Germline CDR1 and CDR2: SNHLY and FYNNEI. CDR3 length: 14 amino acids.

This clone has just a few counts. The genes are TRBV29-1 and TRBJ2-7; D remains unclear. Per the germline V gene, CDR1 is SQVTM and CDR2 is ANQGSEA. V was pared by 7 bases and J by 4 bases, with 14 bases between. The CDR3 is 12 residues long. DNA of the CDR3: TGCAGCGCCACCTACCGAGAATACGAGCAGTACTTC. Amino acids: CSATYREYEQYF.

This chain connects TRBV27 to TRBJ2-7; 8 positions agree with TRBD2. V lost 6 bases to trimming and J lost 7 bases; unmatched junction nucleotides: 14. CDR1 is MNHEY, CDR2 SMNVEV, per germline (reference sequence). The CDR3 has 15 amino acids. In nucleotides, the CDR3 is TGTGCCAGCAGCACTCTAGCGGGCGGCGTGGGGGAGCAGTACTTC. The encoded protein is CASSTLAGGVGEQYF.